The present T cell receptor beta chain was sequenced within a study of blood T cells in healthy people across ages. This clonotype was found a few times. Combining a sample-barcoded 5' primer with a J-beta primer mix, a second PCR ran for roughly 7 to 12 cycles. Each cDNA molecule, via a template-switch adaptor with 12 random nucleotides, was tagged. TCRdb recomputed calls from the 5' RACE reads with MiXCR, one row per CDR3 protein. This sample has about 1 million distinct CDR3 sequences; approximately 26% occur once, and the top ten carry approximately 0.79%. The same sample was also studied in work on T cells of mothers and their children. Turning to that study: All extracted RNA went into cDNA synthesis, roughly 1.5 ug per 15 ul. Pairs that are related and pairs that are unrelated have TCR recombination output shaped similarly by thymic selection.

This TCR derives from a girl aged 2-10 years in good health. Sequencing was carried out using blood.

The CDR3 nucleotides read TGTGCCAGCAGCTACGGAGCCCTCAGCTATGAGCAGTTCTTC. Amino acid sequence: CASSYGALSYEQFF. The chain has TRBV27 and TRBJ2-5, with D unclear. Near its end, the DNA agrees better with TRBJ2-1, so the J call may be wrong. The CDR3 is 14 residues long. Germline V gives CDR1 MNHEY, CDR2 SMNVEV (reference sequence).